Shown below are 5 T cell receptor beta chains from a single sample sequenced in a study of blood T cells in healthy people across ages. A second PCR of about 7 to 12 cycles used a sample-barcoded 5' primer and a J-beta primer mix. Using its own MiXCR run on the 5' RACE reads, TCRdb lists one record per CDR3 protein. The table lists about 1.5 million distinct CDR3 sequences, 42% of them singletons. Sequenced: blood. The receptors were sampled from a woman younger than 35 in good health.

This clonotype was counted between two and nine times. At one end, the junction sequence differs from germline, possibly due to a read error. The genes are TRBV7-8 and TRBJ1-5; TRBD1 aligns across 7 bases. The CDR3 spans 14 residues. The V gene's germline CDR1 is SGHVS and CDR2 FQNEAQ. This CDR3 reads CASSLNRGDQPKHF. In DNA, the CDR3 is TGTGCCAGCAGCTTAAACAGGGGTGATCAGCCCAAGCATTTT.

The chain recombines TRBV7-8 with TRBJ1-5, with 7 bases identical to TRBD1. This CDR3 is 15 amino acids long. V gave up 1 base and J gave up 6 bases; unmatched junction bases: 6. CDR1 and CDR2 (germline): SGHVS, FQNEAQ. CDR3 sequence: CASSLGRGGGQPQHF. DNA for the CDR3: TGTGCCAGCAGCTTAGGCAGGGGGGGTGGTCAGCCCCAGCATTTT.

The chain links TRBV11-2 to TRBJ2-3, with D possibly being TRBD2 (5 bases). Germline V gene lookup returns CDR1 SGHAT and CDR2 FQNNGV. V was cut by 4 bases and J by 5 bases, with 16 bases left in between. The CDR3 extends over 15 amino acids. CDR3 loop: CASSSPWTDGDTQYF. In DNA, the CDR3 is TGTGCCAGCAGCTCTCCCTGGACTGACGGAGATACGCAGTATTTT.

This chain uses TRBV15 with TRBJ2-3, with D tentatively TRBD2 (5 bases). Germline V CDR1 and CDR2: LNHNV, YYDKDF (reference sequence). The CDR3 spans 15 residues. Trimming took off 1 base at V and 2 bases at J, with 10 bases between the two ends. CDR3 DNA: TGTGCCACCAGCAGAGCGGGGAGCCACACAGATACGCAGTATTTT. The encoded protein is CATSRAGSHTDTQYF.

This chain links TRBV27 with TRBJ2-7, with D possibly matching TRBD1 (7 bases). This CDR3 has 15 amino acids. The ends were cut back, 2 bases at V and 3 bases at J, with 14 bases in the middle. Germline lookup yields CDR1 MNHEY and CDR2 SMNVEV (reference sequence). CDR3 loop: CASSLQGRGDYEQYF. The CDR3 coding sequence is TGTGCCAGCAGTTTACAGGGCAGGGGGGACTACGAGCAGTACTTC.